A selection of T cell receptor beta chains follows, all from one sample in a study of identical twins. TCRdb re-analysed the 5' RACE reads in MiXCR, keeping a single row per CDR3 protein. The sample lists some 600,000 distinct CDR3 sequences; 7% to 7.5% were seen once. The sample was also linked to a second study, of yellow fever vaccine responses in identical twins.

Sequenced input: PBMCs. The source is a woman younger than 35 in good health. Each CDR3 is given with its conserved first and last residue. The D gene is left open where the match is weak. Size is omitted from some rows. Given values are once, few, many or a class for expanded clones.

V gene	D gene	J gene	CDR3 length	clone size	CDR3 DNA	CDR3 protein
TRBV20-1	-	TRBJ2-5	14	many	TGCAGTGCTAGAGTCGGGTCGGCGGAAGAGACCCAGTACTTC	CSARVGSAEETQYF
TRBV12-3/TRBV12-4	-	TRBJ2-7	13	many	TGTGCCAGCAGCCCGGACAGCTTCTACGAGCAGTACTTC	CASSPDSFYEQYF
TRBV27	TRBD1	TRBJ1-1	14	few	TGTGCCAGCAGTTCCCGGACAGGGCACACTGAAGCTTTCTTT	CASSSRTGHTEAFF
TRBV25-1	-	TRBJ2-7	16	-	TGTGCCAGCAGTGGGGGGTCGAAAGGGGATAGAAGCGAGCAGTACTTC	CASSGGSKGDRSEQYF
TRBV10-3	-	TRBJ2-7	14	-	TGTGCCATCAGTGAAGAGCTCCAGACTACGCGGCAGTACTTC	CAISEELQTTRQYF
TRBV7-2	-	TRBJ2-3	16	few	TGTGCCAGCAGCTTAGCTCGGCTAGTGAGCATCGATACGCAGTATTTT	CASSLARLVSIDTQYF
TRBV14	TRBD1	TRBJ2-7	14	-	TGTGCCAGCAGCCAAGGGGACAGTAACTACGAGCAGTACTTC	CASSQGDSNYEQYF
TRBV12-3/TRBV12-4	-	TRBJ2-2	12	-	TGTGCCACCAGAGTAGGGACCGGGGAGCTGTTTTTT	CATRVGTGELFF
TRBV7-9	-	TRBJ2-1	12	few	TGTGCCATAGGAGACAGTGACAATGAGCAGTTCTTC	CAIGDSDNEQFF
TRBV4-1	TRBD1	TRBJ1-4	14	many	TGCGCCAGCAGCCCCGGGACAGGGTCTGAAAAACTGTTTTTT	CASSPGTGSEKLFF
TRBV6-5	-	TRBJ2-5	13	few	TGTGCCAGCAGTTCAGACAGAACTAGTTCCCAGTACTTC	CASSSDRTSSQYF
TRBV3-1	-	TRBJ2-5	13	-	TGTGCCAGCTCTTGGGTGGGATTTGAGACCCAGTACTTC	CASSWVGFETQYF
TRBV20-1	-	TRBJ2-2	17	few	TGCAGTGCTAGAGATGACCTCCAGGCCCGACGCACCGGGGAGCTGTTTTTT	CSARDDLQARRTGELFF
TRBV7-8	-	TRBJ2-3	14	-	TGTGCCAGCAGCCCCTCGCCACTATCGGATACGCAGTATTTT	CASSPSPLSDTQYF
TRBV5-8	-	TRBJ2-1	11	few	TGTGCCAGCAGACAGGACACTGAGCAGTTCTTC	CASRQDTEQFF
TRBV29-1	TRBD2	TRBJ2-1	17	-	TGCAGCGTTGATAGAACTGGACTAGTGTGGTCCTACAATGAGCAGTTCTTC	CSVDRTGLVWSYNEQFF
TRBV29-1	-	TRBJ1-3	13	few	TGCAGCGTTGAAGGGGACAACCGAAACACCATATATTTT	CSVEGDNRNTIYF
TRBV3-1	-	TRBJ1-2	14	many	TGTGCCAGCAGCCAAGATCCAACTAACTATGGCTACACCTTC	CASSQDPTNYGYTF
TRBV15	-	TRBJ2-2	15	-	TGTGCCACCAGCAGAGGTTTGGAGGGCACCGGGGAGCTGTTTTTT	CATSRGLEGTGELFF
TRBV6-4	TRBD2	TRBJ2-1	14	-	TGTGCCAGCAGTCCCGCGGGGGTTCGAAATGAGCAGTTCTTC	CASSPAGVRNEQFF
TRBV18	-	TRBJ2-2	15	many	TGTGCCAGCTCACCACCGAGTTCGAACACCGGGGAGCTGTTTTTT	CASSPPSSNTGELFF
TRBV19	-	TRBJ1-6	17	few	TGTGCCAGTAGTACTTCCCGAAAGGCCACCTACGGTTCACCCCTCCACTTT	CASSTSRKATYGSPLHF
TRBV28	TRBD1	TRBJ1-6	17	many	TGTGCCAGCAGTACGACAGGGTGGAGCTCCTATAATTCACCCCTCCACTTT	CASSTTGWSSYNSPLHF
TRBV28	TRBD1	TRBJ1-5	15	few	TGTGCCAGCAGTTGGGACAGGGGCGACAATCAGCCCCAGCATTTT	CASSWDRGDNQPQHF
TRBV12-3/TRBV12-4	-	TRBJ2-5	14	few	TGTGCCAGCTCCCCATCGGGATTCCAAGAGACCCAGTACTTC	CASSPSGFQETQYF
TRBV29-1	TRBD1	TRBJ1-1	13	many	TGCAGCGCCTTGGACAGGGGAGGGACTGAAGCTTTCTTT	CSALDRGGTEAFF
TRBV29-1	TRBD1	TRBJ2-7	13	-	TGCAGCGTAGAAACAGGGGGGAGCTACGAGCAGTACTTC	CSVETGGSYEQYF
TRBV12-3/TRBV12-4	TRBD1	TRBJ2-1	15	few	TGTGCCAGCAGGGCTCGACAGGGAACGATCAATGAGCAGTTCTTC	CASRARQGTINEQFF
TRBV5-1	-	TRBJ1-1	15	few	TGCGCCAGCAGCCCGATCTCGGCAGGTATGAATGAAGCTTTCTTT	CASSPISAGMNEAFF
TRBV20-1	TRBD2	TRBJ2-5	14	few	TGCAGTGCTAGAGGGGGACTAGCCCAAGAGACCCAGTACTTC	CSARGGLAQETQYF
TRBV24-1	-	TRBJ2-1	13	-	TGTGCCACCAGTGACCAGACAGACAATGAGCAGTTCTTC	CATSDQTDNEQFF
TRBV2	TRBD2	TRBJ2-7	16	many	TGTGCCAGCAGCTTTCTCCCTAGCGGGAGTATCCACGAGCAGTACTTC	CASSFLPSGSIHEQYF
TRBV5-1	-	TRBJ1-2	14	many	TGCGCCAGCAGCTCAGACCCGGGGGGTTCTGGCTACACCTTC	CASSSDPGGSGYTF
TRBV10-3	-	TRBJ2-3	13	few	TGTGCCATTGGTGACGGGACCACAGATACGCAGTATTTT	CAIGDGTTDTQYF
TRBV20-1	TRBD2	TRBJ2-3	15	many	TGCAGTGCCCCCGGGGGGGCTTGGGGCACAGATACGCAGTATTTT	CSAPGGAWGTDTQYF
TRBV29-1	-	TRBJ2-5	11	few	TGCAGCGTTTCCGTTGGTGAGACCCAGTACTTC	CSVSVGETQYF
TRBV5-6	TRBD1	TRBJ2-2	16	few	TGTGCCAGCAGCCGAAAGAACAGGGGGCATGGCGGGGAGCTGTTTTTT	CASSRKNRGHGGELFF
TRBV10-3	TRBD1	TRBJ1-1	14	many	TGTGCCATCAGTAGGGGACAGAGGAACACTGAAGCTTTCTTT	CAISRGQRNTEAFF
TRBV10-2	TRBD2	TRBJ2-3	15	many	TGCGCCAGCAGTGAGAACGGGGGGAGAACAGATACGCAGTATTTT	CASSENGGRTDTQYF
TRBV12-3/TRBV12-4	-	TRBJ1-2	13	-	TGTGCCAGCAGTTTAGGCCCGGGGGATGGCTACACCTTC	CASSLGPGDGYTF
TRBV11-3	-	TRBJ2-1	13	-	TGTGCCAGCAGCCCGTTGTCAGACGCGGAGCAGTTCTTC	CASSPLSDAEQFF
TRBV20-1	-	TRBJ1-2	14	few	TGCAGTGCTAGAGTAACCGGGGCCCGGCATTCGGACACCTTC	CSARVTGARHSDTF
TRBV7-3	TRBD2	TRBJ2-1	16	few	TGTGCCAGCAGCTTAAGGGGGGGGACCTCCTACAATGAGCAGTTCTTC	CASSLRGGTSYNEQFF
TRBV7-9	TRBD2	TRBJ2-7	16	few	TGTGCCAGCAGCCCATCATTTGGGACTAGTCTCTACGAGCAGTACTTC	CASSPSFGTSLYEQYF
TRBV20-1	TRBD1	TRBJ2-1	16	few	TGCAGTGCTAGAGCAGACAGGGCCCGCACAGGGAATGAGCAGTTCTTC	CSARADRARTGNEQFF